The rows below give T cell receptor beta chains drawn from one sample of a study of T cells in localized non-small cell lung cancer. This table comes from immunoSEQ multiplex PCR, and its TCRdb copy is limited to in-frame clones, with some not included. The sample has roughly 30,000 clones, around 90% seen once; the top ten hold about an eighth. Sample: peripheral blood, taken before any cancer treatment. Receptors originate from a female donor aged 60 or older with stage III squamous cell lung carcinoma. CDR3s include the opening cysteine and the closing phenylalanine or tryptophan. Fields, in order: J gene, CDR3 length, V gene, clone size, D gene, CDR3 protein, CDR3 DNA. The D gene is left open where the match is weak. For some rows the clone size is stated as once, few or many, or as a class when expanded; others skip it.

TRBJ2-5 12 TRBV28 . . CASSLPGETQYF TGTGCCAGCAGTTTACCAGGAGAGACCCAGTACTTC
TRBJ2-2 16 TRBV5-1 . TRBD1 CASSLGTGGNTGELFF TGCGCCAGCAGCTTGGGGACAGGGGGGAACACCGGGGAGCTGTTTTTT
TRBJ1-5 15 TRBV18 few TRBD1 CASSLAGQSNQPQHF TGTGCCAGCTCACTGGCGGGACAGAGCAATCAGCCCCAGCATTTT
TRBJ2-3 13 TRBV18 . . CASSPSVTDTQYF TGTGCCAGCTCACCTAGCGTTACAGATACGCAGTATTTT
TRBJ1-6 15 TRBV4-1 . TRBD1 CASSQWGTGLSPLHF TGCGCCAGCAGCCAATGGGGGACAGGGCTTTCACCCCTCCACTTT
TRBJ2-5 18 TRBV28 . TRBD1 CASSRLGQGGQNQETQYF TGTGCCAGCAGCCGACTCGGACAGGGAGGCCAAAACCAAGAGACCCAGTACTTC
TRBJ1-5 14 TRBV6-5 . . CASRYRTSNQPQHF TGTGCCAGCAGGTACAGAACAAGCAATCAGCCCCAGCATTTT
TRBJ1-1 15 TRBV12-5 . . CASGSDLQGNTEAFF TGTGCTAGTGGTTCCGATTTACAGGGGAACACTGAAGCTTTCTTT
TRBJ1-1 12 TRBV2 . . CASFGDHTEAFF TGTGCCAGCTTTGGTGACCACACTGAAGCTTTCTTT
TRBJ2-5 18 TRBV5-1 . . CASSFGGAGRELVETQYF TGCGCCAGCAGCTTCGGGGGTGCGGGTCGGGAGTTGGTGGAGACCCAGTACTTC
TRBJ1-1 19 TRBV5-4 . . CASSSRGLSRGFLNTEAFF TGTGCCAGCAGCTCAAGGGGCCTCAGTCGCGGGTTCCTGAACACTGAAGCTTTCTTT
TRBJ1-5 16 TRBV28 . TRBD1 CASSRFKDRVNQPQHF TGTGCCAGCAGTCGGTTTAAAGACAGGGTCAATCAGCCCCAGCATTTT
TRBJ2-3 15 TRBV29-1 . TRBD1 CSVEGGQGITDTQYF TGCAGCGTTGAAGGTGGACAGGGGATCACAGATACGCAGTATTTT